One and the same sample provided the 23 T cell receptor beta chains below, sequenced in a study of blood T cell repertoires in COVID-19. This table comes from immunoSEQ multiplex PCR, and its TCRdb copy is limited to in-frame clones, with some not included. The data contain some 53,000 clones, about 90% of them singletons. Sequenced: peripheral blood. All receptors come from a human donor in a cohort sampled during active COVID-19.

This clone was seen just once. The rearrangement links TRBV28 to TRBJ1-1, with 7 bases matching TRBD1. In germline, CDR1 is MDHEN, CDR2 SYDVKM. Trimming cost V 6 bases and J 10 bases; bases outside gene matches: 8. The CDR3 consists of 12 residues. The CDR3, as DNA: TGTGCCAGCAGGCCAGGGGGACGGGGAGCTTTCTTT. As protein: CASRPGGRGAFF.

The chain joins TRBV5-4 to TRBJ2-5; 7 bases map to TRBD2. Germline V CDR1 and CDR2: SGHNT, YYREEE (reference sequence). The J segment lost 4 bases and the V segment lost 0 bases, leaving 3 bases of the junction unmatched. This CDR3 comprises 14 residues. This chain's CDR3 is CASSLGGRRETQYF. The CDR3 nucleotides read TGTGCCAGCAGCTTGGGCGGGAGACGAGAGACCCAGTACTTC.

This chain joins TRBV19 and TRBJ2-7, with TRBD1 matching 9 bases. Germline trimming cut 6 bases from V and 4 bases from J; bases unmatched to any gene: 13. The CDR3 length is 16 residues. Germline V gene data show CDR1 as LNHDA and CDR2 as SQIVND (reference sequence). The CDR3 sequence: CASSLSWTGDVYEQYF. The CDR3 nucleotides are TGTGCCAGTAGCCTCAGCTGGACAGGGGATGTGTACGAGCAGTACTTC. Full variable domain (rest looked up from reference TRBV19 and TRBJ2-7): DGGITQSPKYLFRKEGQNVTLSCEQNLNHDAMYWYRQDPGQGLRLIYYSQIVNDFQKGDIAEGYSVSREKKESFPLTVTSAQKNPTAFYLCASSLSWTGDVYEQYFGPGTRLTVT.

This chain joins TRBV6-1 and TRBJ2-7; D perhaps matches TRBD2 (6 bases). V gave up 2 bases and J gave up 1 base, with 12 bases separating them. CDR1 MNHNS and CDR2 SASEGT come from the germline V gene. The CDR3 runs 15 residues. CDR3 coding DNA: TGTGCCAGCAGTGAATTAGGCGGGGCATCCTACGAGCAGTACTTC. This sequence encodes CASSELGGASYEQYF.

The chain carries TRBV5-1 and TRBJ2-2; 16 positions match TRBD2. Trimming took 4 bases from V and 4 from J; bases not matched to a gene: 7. CDR1 and CDR2 (germline): SGHRS, YFSETQ. The CDR3 spans 18 residues. CDR3 nucleotides: TGCGCCAGCAGCATACCGGGACTAGCGGGAGGGAGCACCGGGGAGCTGTTTTTT. It translates to CASSIPGLAGGSTGELFF.

The chain links TRBV6-6 to TRBJ2-7; 7 bases are shared with TRBD1. The trim removed 5 bases at V and 6 bases at J, leaving 7 bases unmatched. The germline V gene encodes CDR1 MNHNY and CDR2 SVGAGI (reference sequence). This CDR3 region has 13 residues. DNA for the CDR3: TGTGCCAGCAGTGGCCGACAGGGAAGCGAGCAGTACTTC. It codes for CASSGRQGSEQYF.

The J gene is TRBJ2-5, the V gene TRBV7-2, with a weak D call TRBD2 (6 bases). Trimming removed 4 bases at V and 5 bases at J, with 20 bases between. The length of the CDR3 is 16 residues. Germline V gene sequence: CDR1 SGHTA, CDR2 FQGNSA. In DNA, the CDR3 is TGTGCCAGCAGCTCAGGCAACGCGGGACCGGTTGAGACCCAGTACTTC. Its protein product is CASSSGNAGPVETQYF.

V and J are TRBV7-2 and TRBJ2-1; D is ambiguous. The CDR3 has 14 amino acids. Germline V CDR1 and CDR2: SGHTA, FQGNSA. V lost 1 base and J 7 bases, leaving 11 bases between the germline ends. The CDR3 nucleotides read TGTGCCAGCAGCTTAGTCGGCGGTCTGAATGAGCAGTTCTTC. Protein: CASSLVGGLNEQFF.

The chain's CDR3 is CASSLEASGRGADTQYF. The CDR3 DNA sequence: TGTGCCAGCAGCTTAGAAGCTAGCGGGAGAGGGGCAGATACGCAGTATTTT. The V gene is TRBV7-3, the J gene TRBJ2-3, with 10 bases lining up with TRBD2. Germline assignment: CDR1 SGHTA and CDR2 FQGTGA. CDR3 length: 17 residues. The J segment lost 4 bases and the V segment lost 2 bases, leaving 9 bases of the junction unmatched.

The chain uses TRBV19 and TRBJ2-2, with TRBD2 matching 7 bases. The CDR3 runs to 15 residues. Germline lookup yields CDR1 LNHDA and CDR2 SQIVND (reference sequence). With 8 bases clipped from V and 6 bases from J, the junction kept 12 bases outside the gene matches. CDR3 in DNA: TGTGCCAGTGGCACTAGCGCCAGACTTTCCGGGGAGCTGTTTTTT. This gives the protein CASGTSARLSGELFF.

The chain has TRBV3-1 (or the pseudogene TRBV3-2) and TRBJ1-5; the D gene is possibly TRBD1 (6 bases). V shed 4 bases and J shed 2 bases, with 9 bases lying between them. Germline CDR1 is LGHDT and CDR2 is YNNKEL (reference sequence). The CDR3 extends over 14 amino acids. The CDR3 DNA follows: TGTGCCAGCAGCCTAGGGGGTGGCAATCAGCCCCAGCATTTT. Translation: CASSLGGGNQPQHF.

This sequence joins TRBV5-1 and TRBJ2-1, with 8 bases matching TRBD2. J was trimmed by 4 bases and V by 4 bases; bases with no gene match: 1. Germline loops: CDR1 SGHRS, CDR2 YFSETQ. The CDR3 has 13 amino acids. This chain's CDR3 is CASSGGGYNEQFF. The DNA of the CDR3 is TGCGCCAGCAGCGGCGGGGGGTACAATGAGCAGTTCTTC.

This CDR3 reads CASSNRRAGRGTDEQFF. The CDR3 DNA reads as TGTGCCAGTAGTAACCGGCGGGCGGGAAGGGGTACCGATGAGCAGTTCTTC. The chain uses TRBV19 and TRBJ2-1, with a possible D match to TRBD2 (6 bases). The CDR3 runs to 17 residues. Trimming pared 4 bases from V and 8 bases from J, leaving 24 bases between. Germline V CDR1 and CDR2: LNHDA, SQIVND (reference sequence).

The genes are TRBV3-1 (or the pseudogene TRBV3-2) and TRBJ2-5; D might be TRBD1 (6 bases). CDR3 length: 13 amino acids. Trimming left V 5 bases short and J 8 bases short, with 15 bases between. Germline V CDR1 and CDR2: LGHDT, YNNKEL (reference sequence). CDR3 in DNA: TGTGCCAGCAGCGCACAGGGCGTGGGCACCCAGTACTTC. It codes for CASSAQGVGTQYF.

This rearrangement joins TRBV19 to TRBJ1-2; 7 positions agree with TRBD1. This CDR3 region has 18 residues. V lost 1 base and J lost 2; bases outside the gene matches: 13. Germline V gene sequence: CDR1 LNHDA, CDR2 SQIVND (reference sequence). CDR3 coding DNA: TGTGCCAGTAGTATAGTATTAGGGGGCCCGAATTTAAACTATGGCTACACCTTC. Protein sequence: CASSIVLGGPNLNYGYTF.

The gene calls are TRBV20-1 and TRBJ1-5, with TRBD1 matching 7 bases. CDR1 is DFQATT and CDR2 is SNEGSKA in the germline V gene (reference sequence). The CDR3 runs to 14 residues. V lost 3 bases and J lost 2; bases outside the gene matches: 4. This CDR3 is CSASEGAGNQPQHF. DNA for the CDR3: TGCAGTGCTAGTGAGGGGGCGGGCAATCAGCCCCAGCATTTT.

J is TRBJ2-2 and V is TRBV19; the D gene is possibly TRBD1 (5 bases). The CDR3 runs 14 residues. The ends were cut back, 2 bases at V and 5 bases at J, with 9 bases in the middle. Germline V CDR1 and CDR2: LNHDA, SQIVND (reference sequence). This CDR3 reads CASSINQGTGELFF. CDR3 nucleotide sequence: TGTGCCAGTAGTATAAATCAGGGAACCGGGGAGCTGTTTTTT.

The chain joins TRBV18 to TRBJ2-5, with D tentatively TRBD2 (6 bases). Deletions cut 1 base from V and 2 bases from J, with 8 bases between. Germline assignment: CDR1 KGHSH and CDR2 LQKENI. The CDR3 consists of 14 residues. The CDR3 region has the DNA TGTGCCAGCTCACCACTAGCGGATCAAGAGACCCAGTACTTC. Translated: CASSPLADQETQYF. Variable domain in full (rest from reference TRBV18 and TRBJ2-5): NAGVMQNPRHLVRRRGQEARLRCSPMKGHSHVYWYRQLPEEGLKFMVYLQKENIIDESGMPKERFSAEFPKEGPSILRIQQVVRGDSAAYFCASSPLADQETQYFGPGTRLLVL.

This clone was detected only a few times. The chain links TRBV11-2 to TRBJ2-7; 12 nucleotides match TRBD1. The CDR3 is 17 residues long. V gave up 5 bases and J gave up 2 bases; unmatched junction bases: 10. The germline CDR1 and CDR2 sequences are SGHAT and FQNNGV. The CDR3 is CASSQGTGGYYPYEQYF. As DNA, the CDR3 is TGTGCCAGCAGCCAAGGGACAGGGGGCTATTACCCCTACGAGCAGTACTTC.

This clone has a single count. The chain is built from TRBV5-4 and TRBJ2-3; a weak D match, TRBD1 (7 bases). The CDR3 runs 15 residues. The germline V gene has CDR1 SGHNT and CDR2 YYREEE (reference sequence). The V end lost 4 bases, the J end lost 6 bases, and 18 bases lay between the germline ends. CDR3 loop: CASSPQEGARDTQYF. CDR3 nucleotide sequence: TGTGCCAGCAGCCCCCAGGAGGGGGCGAGGGATACGCAGTATTTT.

V is TRBV5-1 and J is TRBJ1-2; possibly TRBD1 for D (6 bases). The V gene lost 3 bases and the J gene lost 8 bases, with 20 bases spanning the gap. CDR1 is SGHRS, CDR2 YFSETQ, per germline. This CDR3 is built from 15 residues. CDR3 protein: CASSSLQSGVEGYTF. The CDR3 DNA sequence: TGCGCCAGCAGCTCCCTCCAATCAGGGGTGGAGGGCTACACCTTC. Full variable domain (rest looked up from reference TRBV5-1 and TRBJ1-2): KAGVTQTPRYLIKTRGQQVTLSCSPISGHRSVSWYQQTPGQGLQFLFEYFSETQRNKGNFPGRFSGRQFSNSRSEMNVSTLELGDSALYLCASSSLQSGVEGYTFGSGTRLTVV.

The chain is built from TRBV3-1 (or the pseudogene TRBV3-2) and TRBJ1-4; TRBD1 agrees at 12 bases. CDR1 is LGHDT and CDR2 is YNNKEL in the germline V gene (reference sequence). The length of the CDR3 is 15 residues. V was pared by 1 base and J by 8 bases, with 2 bases of the junction left unmatched. The CDR3 spells CASSQVGTGGEKLFF. For the CDR3, the DNA is TGTGCCAGCAGCCAAGTCGGGACAGGGGGCGAAAAACTGTTTTTT.

V and J are TRBV19 and TRBJ1-4; tentatively, D is TRBD1 (5 bases). Trimming left V 7 bases short and J 10 bases short, with 19 bases between. The CDR3 sequence is 14 residues long. Per germline, CDR1 LNHDA and CDR2 SQIVND (reference sequence). The CDR3, as DNA: TGTGCCAGTACCCCCCCCCGACAGCCGCGAAAACTGTTTTTT. Its protein product is CASTPPRQPRKLFF.